The next 27 T cell receptor beta chains were all read from a single sample in a study of Graves' ophthalmopathy and Graves' hyperthyroidism. RNA transcripts provided the template for amplifying TCR beta CDR3 regions. An initial RT-PCR round employing HTBI primers preceded a second-round multiplex PCR. TCRdb independently ran MiXCR on the multiplex PCR reads; one entry per CDR3 protein. Counted here are tens of thousands of distinct CDR3 sequences, less than 65% occurring once; the ten biggest clones make up roughly 4.3%. The sequenced material came from peripheral blood. All receptors derive from an adult woman with Graves' ophthalmopathy.

CDR3 bases: TGTGCCAGCAGTTTGGGGCAGGGTTGGACAGATACGCAGTATTTT. Protein product: CASSLGQGWTDTQYF. This chain links TRBV12-3 or TRBV12-4 with TRBJ2-3; D may be TRBD1 (5 bases). This CDR3 spans 15 amino acids. V was trimmed by 3 bases and J by 3 bases, leaving 13 bases between them.

To note about this clonotype: At one boundary the junction diverges from the germline segment, which might be a read error. This chain uses TRBV5-6 with TRBJ2-2, with D possibly matching TRBD2 (6 bases). CDR1 SGHDT and CDR2 YYEEEE come from the germline V gene. This CDR3 comprises 13 residues. CDR3 protein: CASSLGADGGLFF. The CDR3 DNA sequence: TGTGCCAGCAGCCTCGGCGCGGACGGGGGGCTGTTTTTT. The variable domain in full, with the rest retrieved from reference TRBV5-6 and TRBJ2-2, is DAGVTQSPTHLIKTRGQQVTLRCSPKSGHDTVSWYQQALGQGPQFIFQYYEEEERQRGNFPDRFSGHQFPNYSSELNVNALLLGDSALYLCASSLGADGGLFFGEGSRLTVL.

This clonotype was counted at least ten times. The rearrangement joins TRBV28 to TRBJ2-5; weak D call: TRBD2 (5 bases). With 5 bases removed from V and 7 bases from J, the gap between germline ends came to 17 bases. CDR3 length equals 14 residues. CDR1 and CDR2 (germline): MDHEN, SYDVKM. CDR3 in amino acids: CASSPELVGRTQYF. DNA of the CDR3: TGTGCCAGCAGTCCAGAACTCGTTGGGAGGACCCAGTACTTC.

This clonotype was detected many times. V usage is TRBV27 and J usage is TRBJ2-6; unclear D gene. The germline gives CDR1 MNHEY, CDR2 SMNVEV (reference sequence). V lost 7 bases and J 0 bases, leaving 13 bases between the germline ends. The CDR3 is made up of 16 amino acids. CDR3 nucleotide sequence: TGTGCCAGCACGGCGTCCAGATTCTCTGGGGCCAACGTCCTGACTTTC. This gives the protein CASTASRFSGANVLTF.

The chain combines TRBV7-9 with TRBJ2-7; D not certain. Germline lookup yields CDR1 SEHNR and CDR2 FQNEAQ (reference sequence). Trimming cost V 1 base and J 2 bases, with 6 bases left between them. CDR3 length equals 13 residues. The CDR3 DNA sequence: TGTGCCAGCAGCTTAGGAGTAACCTACGAGCAGTACTTC. Protein product: CASSLGVTYEQYF.

To note about this clonotype: This could be a read error, since a much larger clone is one nucleotide away. Here the CDR3 omits its conserved ending phenylalanine or tryptophan, so a read error is the likely source. This rearrangement joins TRBV12-3 or TRBV12-4 to TRBJ2-4; 11 nucleotides match TRBD2. V shed 6 bases and J 1 base; nucleotides not matched to a gene: 5. The CDR3 sequence is 16 residues long. CDR3 DNA: TGTGCCAGCAGCCCTACTAGCGGGAGTGCCAAAAACATTCAGTACTGC. Translated: CASSPTSGSAKNIQYC.

This clonotype is medium-sized. This chain links TRBV7-9 with TRBJ2-7, with TRBD2 identical over 7 bases. This CDR3 spans 14 amino acids. The germline gives CDR1 SEHNR, CDR2 FQNEAQ (reference sequence). V dropped 3 bases and J dropped 4; count of bases not matched to a gene: 6. CDR3 residues: CASSFAGVQYEQYF. The CDR3 bases are TGTGCCAGCAGCTTTGCGGGGGTTCAGTACGAGCAGTACTTC.

This clonotype has at least ten counts. The V and J genes are TRBV11-2 and TRBJ1-2, with no clear D. The CDR3 loop spans 15 amino acids. Per the germline V gene, CDR1 is SGHAT and CDR2 is FQNNGV. V was shortened by 0 bases and J by 2 bases, with 10 bases between the two germline ends. The CDR3 DNA sequence: TGTGCCAGCAGCTTAGACGGGATGGCCAACTATGGCTACACCTTC. Translating it yields CASSLDGMANYGYTF.

The V call is TRBV10-3, the J call TRBJ2-6; 8 bases align to TRBD1. Trimming at V came to 3 bases and at J to 2 bases, leaving 3 bases not matched to a gene. This CDR3 spans 16 amino acids. Germline assignment: CDR1 ENHRY and CDR2 SYGVKD. CDR3 DNA: TGTGCCATCAGTGATAGGACAGGGACTGGGGCCAACGTCCTGACTTTC. This codes for CAISDRTGTGANVLTF.

The chain has TRBV7-3 and TRBJ2-7, with 7 bases that match TRBD2. With V trimmed by 5 bases and J by 2 bases, 15 bases remained unmatched. The germline CDR1 and CDR2 sequences are SGHTA and FQGTGA. The CDR3 has 17 amino acids. CDR3 nucleotides: TGTGCCAGCAGCCAAAGATTGGGAGGGGTTAAACCCTACGAGCAGTACTTC. This encodes CASSQRLGGVKPYEQYF.

There are many counts of this clonotype. The chain employs TRBV2 and TRBJ2-7; 8 bases map to TRBD2. The CDR3 sequence is 16 residues long. V gave up 6 bases and J gave up 2 bases; unmatched junction bases: 12. CDR1 is SNHLY and CDR2 is FYNNEI in the germline V gene. The CDR3 sequence is CASSGGSGSAPYEQYF. CDR3 in DNA: TGTGCCAGCAGCGGAGGAAGCGGGAGCGCTCCCTACGAGCAGTACTTC.

The chain joins TRBV2 to TRBJ1-1; 8 positions agree with TRBD1. The junction had 11 bases not matched to a gene; V was cut back by 7 bases and J by 4 bases. CDR1 and CDR2 (germline): SNHLY, FYNNEI. This CDR3 has 15 amino acids. CDR3 coding DNA: TGTGCCAGCAAGGTCGACAGGGGAGGGGGCACTGAAGCTTTCTTT. Encoded protein: CASKVDRGGGTEAFF. Drawing the rest from reference TRBV2 and TRBJ1-1, the complete variable domain is EPEVTQTPSHQVTQMGQEVILRCVPISNHLYFYWYRQILGQKVEFLVSFYNNEISEKSEIFDDQFSVERPDGSNFTLKIRSTKLEDSAMYFCASKVDRGGGTEAFFGQGTRLTVV.

To note about this clonotype: One end of the junction is discordant with germline, which a read error may explain. This sequence joins TRBV7-2 and TRBJ1-1; 10 nucleotides line up with TRBD1. Looked up from germline, CDR1 is SGHTA and CDR2 is FQGNSA. This CDR3 has 11 amino acids. CDR3 amino acids: CASSLGQGAGF. The DNA of the CDR3 is TGTGCCAGCAGCTTAGGACAGGGGGCCGGTTTT.

V gene TRBV20-1 combines with J gene TRBJ1-2; D is unclear. This CDR3 comprises 13 residues. Trimming removed 6 bases at V and 4 bases at J, with 15 bases between. From germline, CDR1 is DFQATT and CDR2 SNEGSKA (reference sequence). CDR3 residues: CSALGQNLYGYTF. The CDR3 DNA reads as TGCAGTGCCCTCGGTCAGAACCTCTATGGCTACACCTTC.

As concerns this clonotype: This may be a read error, as it is one base from a much larger clone. The V call is TRBV7-2, the J call TRBJ2-7, with 11 bases aligning to TRBD2. The CDR3 covers 17 residues. Germline CDR1 and CDR2: SGHTA and FQGNSA. J lost 2 bases, V lost 5 bases, and 11 bases had no gene match. The CDR3 sequence is CASSPTSGRGVTYEQYF. CDR3 nucleotides: TGTGCCAGCAGCCCAACTAGCGGGAGAGGAGTGACCTACGAGCAGTACTTC.

In the case of this clonotype: This likely comes from a read error, as the CDR3 has no conserved phenylalanine or tryptophan at its end. The chain carries TRBV7-2 and TRBJ1-2; 9 nucleotides match TRBD1. Per germline, CDR1 SGHTA and CDR2 FQGNSA. The CDR3 length is 15 residues. With V trimmed by 9 bases and J by 4 bases, 12 bases remained unmatched. CDR3 DNA sequence: TGTGCCAGTAGTGGACCGACAGGGGGGAGCTATGGCTACACCATC. It codes for CASSGPTGGSYGYTI.

V and J are TRBV29-1 and TRBJ2-5; tentatively, D is TRBD2 (5 bases). The CDR3 extends over 12 amino acids. CDR1 is SQVTM and CDR2 is ANQGSEA in the germline V gene. Trimming took 2 bases from V and 3 from J, leaving 7 bases between them. The chain's CDR3 is CSVEPGKETQYF. CDR3 DNA: TGCAGCGTTGAACCGGGAAAAGAGACCCAGTACTTC.

There are many counts of this clonotype. V and J are TRBV4-3 and TRBJ2-1, with TRBD2 identical over 11 bases. Trimming at V came to 2 bases and at J to 8 bases, leaving 5 bases not matched to a gene. Germline V lookup: CDR1 LGHNA, CDR2 YSLEER. This CDR3 contains 15 residues. The CDR3 nucleotides are TGCGCCAGCAGCCAACTTAGCGGGAGGGCCGATGAGCAGTTCTTC. This encodes CASSQLSGRADEQFF.

The V gene is TRBV7-9, the J gene TRBJ1-5; 7 nucleotides match TRBD1. There are 13 residues in the CDR3. CDR1 and CDR2 (germline): SEHNR, FQNEAQ (reference sequence). V dropped 10 bases and J dropped 11; count of bases not matched to a gene: 14. The CDR3 protein is CATNKGAQETQHF. CDR3 bases: TGTGCCACGAACAAGGGGGCCCAAGAGACCCAGCATTTT.

Concerning this clonotype itself: This CDR3 is missing its conserved last phenylalanine or tryptophan, likely due to a read error. The DNA is left out, because the CDR3 cannot be placed on it with certainty; the CDR3 is given as TCRdb lists it. The chain is built from TRBV7-2 and TRBJ2-2. The V gene's germline CDR1 is SGHTA and CDR2 FQGNSA. The CDR3 length is 14 residues, termini included. The CDR3 here is CASSWRERTGELLL.

Ten or more counts support this clonotype. A much larger clone lies a single base off, so this may be a read error. V is TRBV19 and J is TRBJ2-3; a possible D gene is TRBD1 (5 bases). CDR3 length: 13 residues. Trimming left V 11 bases short and J 3 bases short, with 15 bases between. Germline V gene data show CDR1 as LNHDA and CDR2 as SQIVND (reference sequence). The CDR3: CAGIRQGTDTQYF. The CDR3 DNA sequence: TGTGCCGGTATAAGGCAGGGAACAGATACGCAGTATTTT.

The table lists this clonotype with many counts. This rearrangement joins TRBV20-1 to TRBJ2-7; the D is unclear. The germline gives CDR1 DFQATT, CDR2 SNEGSKA (reference sequence). The CDR3 runs to 14 residues. Trimming removed 4 bases from V and 6 bases from J, with 19 bases in between. Here the CDR3 DNA reads TGCAGTGCTATCGGGTCCCAAACCTTCGGCGAGCAGTACTTC. The encoded protein is CSAIGSQTFGEQYF.

CDR3: CASSPRDRGNEKLFF. In DNA, the CDR3 is TGTGCCAGCAGCCCCCGGGACAGGGGGAATGAAAAACTGTTTTTT. The chain links TRBV7-9 to TRBJ1-4, with TRBD1 matching over 11 bases. CDR3 size: 15 residues. V was pared by 5 bases and J by 5 bases, with 4 bases of the junction left unmatched. Per the germline V gene, CDR1 is SEHNR and CDR2 is FQNEAQ (reference sequence).

Note on this clonotype: One end of the junction does not line up with germline, which may come from a read error. The CDR3: CASDPGTHSNEQYF. The CDR3 coding sequence is TGTGCCAGCGACCCCGGGACCCACTCCAACGAGCAGTACTTC. The J gene is TRBJ2-7, the V gene TRBV7-2; D tentatively fits TRBD1 or TRBD2 (5 bases each). Germline CDR1 reads SGHTA; CDR2 reads FQGNSA. This CDR3 is 14 amino acids long.

A word on this clonotype: A junction end diverges from the germline sequence, so it may reflect a read error. The chain employs TRBV7-8 and TRBJ2-1, with a tentative D call TRBD2 (7 bases). This CDR3 contains 21 residues. CDR1 and CDR2 from the germline V gene are SGHVS and FQNEAQ. CDR3 sequence: CASSLRGGRATAGAGYSEQFF. CDR3 coding DNA: TGTGCCAGCAGCCTAAGGGGGGGGAGGGCAACGGCGGGAGCGGGCTACAGTGAGCAGTTCTTC. Full variable domain (rest looked up from reference TRBV7-8 and TRBJ2-1): GAGVSQSPRYKVAKRGQDVALRCDPISGHVSLFWYQQALGQGPEFLTYFQNEAQLDKSGLPSDRFFAERPEGSVSTLKIQRTQQEDSAVYLCASSLRGGRATAGAGYSEQFFGPGTRLTVL.

This clonotype was found many times. The genes are TRBV9 and TRBJ2-7; possible D gene TRBD2, 6 bases. Germline V gene lookup returns CDR1 SGDLS and CDR2 YYNGEE. The ends were cut back, 4 bases at V and 1 base at J, with 12 bases in the middle. This CDR3 is 14 amino acids long. This CDR3 is CASSMGTASYEQYF. The CDR3 DNA follows: TGTGCCAGCAGCATGGGGACTGCTTCCTACGAGCAGTACTTC.

This clonotype was found many times. In DNA, the CDR3 is TGTGCCAGCAGCCATAGGACAGGGGATACCGGGGAGCTGTTTTTT. Encoded protein: CASSHRTGDTGELFF. V gene TRBV4-2 combines with J gene TRBJ2-2; 9 nucleotides agree with TRBD1. The germline gives CDR1 LGHNA, CDR2 YNFKEQ. The V and J ends lost 3 bases and 5 bases, in that order; junction bases with no gene match: 4. The CDR3 totals 15 residues.